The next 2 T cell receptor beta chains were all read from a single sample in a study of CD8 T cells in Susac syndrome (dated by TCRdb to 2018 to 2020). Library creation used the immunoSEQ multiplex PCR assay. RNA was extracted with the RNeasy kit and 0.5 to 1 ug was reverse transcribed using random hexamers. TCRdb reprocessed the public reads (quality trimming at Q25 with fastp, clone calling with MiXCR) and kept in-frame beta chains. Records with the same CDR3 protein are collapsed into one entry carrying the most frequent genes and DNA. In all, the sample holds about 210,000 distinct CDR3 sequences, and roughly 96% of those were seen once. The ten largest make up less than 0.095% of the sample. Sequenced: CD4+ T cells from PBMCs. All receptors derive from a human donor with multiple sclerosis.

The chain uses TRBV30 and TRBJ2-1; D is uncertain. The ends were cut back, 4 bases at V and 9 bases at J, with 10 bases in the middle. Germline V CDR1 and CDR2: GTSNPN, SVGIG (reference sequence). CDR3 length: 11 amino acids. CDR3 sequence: CAWTRSGEQFF. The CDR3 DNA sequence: TGTGCCTGGACCCGTAGTGGTGAGCAGTTCTTC.

This CDR3 is CASSTVVGYTF. The CDR3 DNA sequence: TGTGCCAGCAGTACCGTTGTCGGCTACACCTTC. The chain joins TRBV28 to TRBJ1-2, with D uncertain. The ends were cut back, 5 bases at V and 8 bases at J, with 9 bases in the middle. This CDR3 is built from 11 residues. Germline values: CDR1 MDHEN, CDR2 SYDVKM.